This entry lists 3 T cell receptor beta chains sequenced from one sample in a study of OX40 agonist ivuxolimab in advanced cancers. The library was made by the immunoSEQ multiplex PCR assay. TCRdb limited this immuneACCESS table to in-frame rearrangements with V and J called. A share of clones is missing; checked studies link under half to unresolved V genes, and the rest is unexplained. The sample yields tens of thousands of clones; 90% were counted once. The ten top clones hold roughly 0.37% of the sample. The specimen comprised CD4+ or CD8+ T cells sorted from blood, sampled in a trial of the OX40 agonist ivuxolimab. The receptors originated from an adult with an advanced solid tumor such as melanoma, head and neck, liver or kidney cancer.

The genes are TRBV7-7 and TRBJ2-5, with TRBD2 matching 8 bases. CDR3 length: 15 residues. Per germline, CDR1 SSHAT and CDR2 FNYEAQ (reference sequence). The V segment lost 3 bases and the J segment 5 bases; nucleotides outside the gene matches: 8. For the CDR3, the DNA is TGTGCCAGCAGCTTCCGACTAGCGTCCAGGGAGACCCAGTACTTC. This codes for CASSFRLASRETQYF.

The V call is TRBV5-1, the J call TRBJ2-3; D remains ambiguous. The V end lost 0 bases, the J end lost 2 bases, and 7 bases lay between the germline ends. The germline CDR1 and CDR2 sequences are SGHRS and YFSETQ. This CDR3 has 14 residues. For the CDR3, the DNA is TGCGCCAGCAGCTTGGAAGCCTACACAGATACGCAGTATTTT. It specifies CASSLEAYTDTQYF.

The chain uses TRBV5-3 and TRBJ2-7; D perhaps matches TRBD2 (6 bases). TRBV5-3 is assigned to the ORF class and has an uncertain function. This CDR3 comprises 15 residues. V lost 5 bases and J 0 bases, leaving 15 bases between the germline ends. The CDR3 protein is CARRLAGRCSYEQYF. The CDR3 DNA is TGTGCCAGAAGACTAGCTGGGCGATGCTCCTACGAGCAGTACTTC.